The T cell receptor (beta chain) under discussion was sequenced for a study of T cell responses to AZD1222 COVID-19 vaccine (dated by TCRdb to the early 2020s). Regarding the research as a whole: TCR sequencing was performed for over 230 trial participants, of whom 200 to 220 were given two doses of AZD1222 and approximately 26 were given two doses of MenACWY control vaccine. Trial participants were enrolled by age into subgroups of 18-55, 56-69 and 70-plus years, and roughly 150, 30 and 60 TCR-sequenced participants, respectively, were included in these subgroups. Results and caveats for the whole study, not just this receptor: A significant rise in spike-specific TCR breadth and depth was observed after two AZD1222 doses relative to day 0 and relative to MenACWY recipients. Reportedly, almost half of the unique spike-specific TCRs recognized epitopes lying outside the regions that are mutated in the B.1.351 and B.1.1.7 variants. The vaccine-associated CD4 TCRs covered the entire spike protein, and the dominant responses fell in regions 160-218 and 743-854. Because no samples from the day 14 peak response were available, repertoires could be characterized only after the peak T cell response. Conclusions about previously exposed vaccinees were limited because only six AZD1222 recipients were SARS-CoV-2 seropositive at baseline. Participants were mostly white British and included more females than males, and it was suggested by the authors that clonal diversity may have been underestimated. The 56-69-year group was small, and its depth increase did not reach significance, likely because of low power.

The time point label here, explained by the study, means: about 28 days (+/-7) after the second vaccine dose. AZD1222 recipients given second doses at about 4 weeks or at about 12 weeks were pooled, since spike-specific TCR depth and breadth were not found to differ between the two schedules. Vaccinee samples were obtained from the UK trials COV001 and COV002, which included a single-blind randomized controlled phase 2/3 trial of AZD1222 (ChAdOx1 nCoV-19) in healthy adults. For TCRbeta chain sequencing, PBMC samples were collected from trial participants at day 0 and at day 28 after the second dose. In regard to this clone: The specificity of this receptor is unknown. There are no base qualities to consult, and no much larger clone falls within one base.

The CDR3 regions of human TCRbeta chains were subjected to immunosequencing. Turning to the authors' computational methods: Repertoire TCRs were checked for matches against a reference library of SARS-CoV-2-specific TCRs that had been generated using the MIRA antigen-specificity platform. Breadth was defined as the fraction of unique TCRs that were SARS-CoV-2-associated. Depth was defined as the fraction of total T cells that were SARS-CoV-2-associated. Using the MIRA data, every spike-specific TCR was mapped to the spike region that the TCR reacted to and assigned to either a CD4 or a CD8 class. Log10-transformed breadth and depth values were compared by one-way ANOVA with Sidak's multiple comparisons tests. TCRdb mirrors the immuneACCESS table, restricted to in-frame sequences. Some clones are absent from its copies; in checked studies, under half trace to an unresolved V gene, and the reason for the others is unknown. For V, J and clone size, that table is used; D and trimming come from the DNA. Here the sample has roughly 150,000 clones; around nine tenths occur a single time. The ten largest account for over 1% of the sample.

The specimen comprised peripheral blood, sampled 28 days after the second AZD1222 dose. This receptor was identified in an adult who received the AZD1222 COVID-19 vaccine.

The CDR3 in this case is CASSRVAGYGYTF. DNA sequence: TGTGCCAGCAGCCGGGTGGCCGGGTATGGCTACACCTTC. The receptor chain draws on TRBV12-3 or TRBV12-4 and TRBJ1-2; no D gene can be assigned with confidence. The cysteine opens and the phenylalanine closes a CDR3 of 13 amino acids. Only CDR3 DNA remains: 39 bases, in frame from the first base. V is shortened by 6 bases, J by 5 bases, and the region joining them spans 13 bases.